This T cell receptor beta chain was profiled in a study of CD8+CD57+ T cells in acquired aplastic anemia. The wider study: Each DNA sample taken from sorted CD4+ and CD8+ cells came to about 3 ug on average.

Per the germline V gene, CDR1 is DFQATT and CDR2 is SNEGSKA (reference sequence). V gave up 6 bases and J gave up 4 bases, with 13 bases separating them. This CDR3 comprises 13 residues. Broader study findings: It was found that under 30 CD8+ CDR3 sequences were shared between patients and controls.

CDR3 and TCR beta VDJ profiling relied on genomic DNA as the template. One entry per CDR3 protein results from TCRdb running MiXCR on the reads. The data contain 150,000 or so distinct CDR3 sequences, about 54% of them singletons. Previously, flow cytometry had revealed CD8+CD57+ cell expansion in the patients chosen for sequencing. The study sampled blood from patients who had received no therapy. This clonotype was seen many times. Its target is not known. This TCR derives from a human donor with aplastic anemia. The chain carries TRBV20-1 and TRBJ2-1, with D possibly matching TRBD2 (5 bases). Sequencing was performed on sorted CD4+, CD8+, or CD8+CD57+ T cells (not recorded which) from PBMCs. This CDR3 reads CSAVGETYNEQFF. The CDR3 nucleotides read TGCAGTGCCGTCGGGGAGACTTACAATGAGCAGTTCTTC.